This TCR beta chain was sequenced for a study of T-cell reconstitution after alpha-beta-depleted transplantation in children. Study conclusions and caveats: Alpha-beta T cells present about two months after transplant were reported to originate from several hundred expanded graft clones. The authors attributed T-cell counts and diversity one year after transplant mostly to newly produced T cells.

During its preparation, the TCRbeta library received unique molecular identifiers. TCRdb processed the PCR reads anew with MiXCR; each CDR3 protein has one entry. The repertoire consists of approximately 500,000 distinct CDR3 sequences, with over 9.5% occurring once and the leading ten covering 2% to 2.5%. This clonotype has at least ten counts. The antigen is unknown. The germline gives CDR1 DFQATT, CDR2 SNEGSKA (reference sequence). CDR3 length: 15 residues. V was clipped by 2 bases and J by 4 bases; unmatched bases: 5. The V gene is TRBV20-1, the J gene TRBJ2-5, with 12 bases fitting TRBD2. The input for sequencing was PBMCs, taken before TCRalphabeta/CD19-depleted stem cell transplant. This TCR derives from a child aged 2-15 years with inherited bone marrow failure, due to receive a stem cell transplant. CDR3 sequence reads: CSARLAGGPGETQYF. DNA of the CDR3: TGCAGTGCTAGACTAGCGGGAGGGCCGGGAGAGACCCAGTACTTC.